Listed here are 14 T cell receptor beta chains from one sample, sequenced in a study of blood T cell repertoires in COVID-19. Sequencing was performed with immunoSEQ multiplex PCR; in TCRdb, only in-frame clones are kept and a portion is missing. The sample contains 150,000 to 200,000 clones, roughly 82% of which appear only once. Sequencing was carried out using peripheral blood. Receptor source: a woman aged 25 to 45 with acute or convalescent COVID-19.

The chain links TRBV7-2 to TRBJ2-1, with TRBD2 matching 10 bases. The ends lost 6 bases at V and 4 bases at J; junction bases unmatched: 3. This CDR3 region has 14 residues. Germline CDR1 SGHTA, CDR2 FQGNSA. This chain's CDR3 is CASSIAGGYNEQFF. The CDR3 nucleotides read TGTGCCAGCAGTATAGCGGGGGGATACAATGAGCAGTTCTTC. Complete variable domain (other parts from reference TRBV7-2 and TRBJ2-1): GAGVSQSPSNKVTEKGKDVELRCDPISGHTALYWYRQSLGQGLEFLIYFQGNSAPDKSGLPSDRFSAERTGGSVSTLTIQRTQQEDSAVYLCASSIAGGYNEQFFGPGTRLTVL.

This clone was observed a handful of times. The chain employs TRBV5-6 and TRBJ2-2; D may be TRBD1 (6 bases). This CDR3 contains 15 residues. Germline CDR1 SGHDT, CDR2 YYEEEE. Trimming cost V 0 bases and J 5 bases, with 11 bases left between them. The CDR3 nucleotides are TGTGCCAGCAGCTTGGGTGGGGGCCTGACCGGGGAGCTGTTTTTT. Translated, it gives CASSLGGGLTGELFF. Drawing the rest from reference TRBV5-6 and TRBJ2-2, the complete variable domain is DAGVTQSPTHLIKTRGQQVTLRCSPKSGHDTVSWYQQALGQGPQFIFQYYEEEERQRGNFPDRFSGHQFPNYSSELNVNALLLGDSALYLCASSLGGGLTGELFFGEGSRLTVL.

CDR3 bases: TGCGCCAGCATTCAGGGGGGTCAGGGTAATGGCTACACCTTC. It codes for CASIQGGQGNGYTF. The chain is built from TRBV23-1 and TRBJ1-2; 7 bases are a match to TRBD1. Being an ORF, TRBV23-1 has a function that is uncertain. V trimming: 7 bases; J trimming: 6 bases; junction bases outside the gene matches: 11. The CDR3 spans 14 residues.

The chain couples TRBV29-1 to TRBJ2-1; D is perhaps TRBD1 (5 bases). Germline CDR1 and CDR2: SQVTM and ANQGSEA. Trimming shortened V by 3 bases and J by 2 bases, and 8 bases separated the two germline ends. The length of the CDR3 is 13 residues. CDR3 protein: CSVEGLAYNEQFF. For the CDR3, the DNA is TGCAGCGTTGAGGGGCTAGCCTACAATGAGCAGTTCTTC.

This clone showed up just a few times. V usage is TRBV28 and J usage is TRBJ2-7; 10 positions match TRBD2. J was trimmed by 3 bases and V by 8 bases; bases with no gene match: 1. The CDR3 is 12 residues long. The germline gives CDR1 MDHEN, CDR2 SYDVKM. Here the CDR3 reads CASGTSDYEQYF. The CDR3 DNA reads as TGTGCCAGCGGGACTAGCGACTACGAGCAGTACTTC.

This CDR3 reads CASTKGLGTYNEQFF. The CDR3 DNA reads TGCGCCAGTACAAAGGGCCTCGGGACCTACAATGAGCAGTTCTTC. The V and J genes are TRBV5-1 and TRBJ2-1, with a possible D match to TRBD2 (5 bases). CDR1 SGHRS and CDR2 YFSETQ come from the germline V gene. This CDR3 spans 15 amino acids. V was clipped by 8 bases and J by 2 bases, with 17 bases between them.

V usage is TRBV4-1 and J usage is TRBJ1-1; D might be TRBD1 (6 bases). V was cut by 7 bases and J by 5 bases, with 20 bases left in between. CDR1 MGHRA and CDR2 YSYEKL come from the germline V gene. The CDR3 totals 15 residues. CDR3 DNA: TGCGCCAGCACCCTAGGGGGGGCGAGTTGGACTGAAGCTTTCTTT. Encoded protein: CASTLGGASWTEAFF.

The genes are TRBV6-1 and TRBJ1-2, with unresolved D. Trimming took 2 bases from V and 4 from J, leaving 8 bases between them. Germline CDR1 is MNHNS and CDR2 is SASEGT. The CDR3 totals 13 residues. The CDR3 nucleotides are TGTGCCAGCAGTGAACTGGCTTCCTATGGCTACACCTTC. Residues: CASSELASYGYTF.

This clone was counted a single time. The chain carries TRBV28 and TRBJ2-2, with 8 bases identical to TRBD1. The CDR3 is made up of 15 amino acids. Looked up from germline, CDR1 is MDHEN and CDR2 is SYDVKM. Trimming took 2 bases from V and 10 from J; bases not matched to a gene: 9. CDR3 sequence reads: CASSLPTGVPVELFF. Written as DNA, the CDR3 is TGTGCCAGCAGTTTACCGACAGGGGTCCCGGTGGAGCTGTTTTTT.

This rearrangement joins TRBV6-5 to TRBJ2-1; D remains ambiguous. CDR3 length: 14 amino acids. The V gene's germline CDR1 is MNHEY and CDR2 SVGAGI. Trimming left V 8 bases short and J 4 bases short, with 15 bases between. The CDR3 region has the DNA TGTGCCAGCCTCGGGTCTTTTCGGTACAATGAGCAGTTCTTC. It specifies CASLGSFRYNEQFF.

J is TRBJ1-5 and V is TRBV24-1, with 7 bases matching TRBD1. This CDR3 has 14 residues. The junction had 6 bases not matched to a gene; V was cut back by 7 bases and J by 4 bases. Germline loops: CDR1 KGHDR, CDR2 SFDVKD. The CDR3 reads CATSIGDSNQPQHF. The CDR3 DNA is TGTGCCACCAGCATCGGGGACAGTAATCAGCCCCAGCATTTT.

The CDR3 coding sequence is TGTGCCAGCAGCCCAGTTGGGCGCTACACCTTC. This translates into CASSPVGRYTF. The rearrangement links TRBV6-6 to TRBJ1-2; D is undetermined. V shed 6 bases and J shed 9 bases, with 11 bases lying between them. CDR3 length: 11 residues. The germline V gene has CDR1 MNHNY and CDR2 SVGAGI (reference sequence).

The genes are TRBV30 and TRBJ1-1; 7 positions match TRBD1. V lost 3 bases and J lost 1; bases outside the gene matches: 5. CDR3 length equals 14 residues. Germline V gives CDR1 GTSNPN, CDR2 SVGIG (reference sequence). For the CDR3, the DNA is TGTGCCTGGAGGGGGGACAGTAGGAACACTGAAGCTTTCTTT. It translates to CAWRGDSRNTEAFF. The whole variable domain, remainder taken from reference TRBV30 and TRBJ1-1, is SQTIHQWPATLVQPVGSPLSLECTVEGTSNPNLYWYRQAAGRGLQLLFYSVGIGQISSEVPQNLSASRPQDRQFILSSKKLLLSDSGFYLCAWRGDSRNTEAFFGQGTRLTVV.

The chain is built from TRBV29-1 and TRBJ1-1; TRBD1 might be the D (6 bases). The CDR3 loop spans 11 amino acids. V was shortened by 4 bases and J by 7 bases, with 10 bases between the two germline ends. CDR1 and CDR2 (germline): SQVTM, ANQGSEA. CDR3 region: CSVVTGREAFF. CDR3 DNA: TGCAGCGTTGTTACAGGGCGTGAAGCTTTCTTT.